These 8 T cell receptor beta chains were sequenced from one sample in a study of OX40 agonist ivuxolimab in advanced cancers. The table came from immunoSEQ multiplex PCR; TCRdb's copy has only in-frame clones and leaves some out. The table records roughly 75,000 clones, 70% to 90% of them present only once. The starting material was CD4+ or CD8+ T cells sorted from blood, obtained in a trial of the OX40 agonist ivuxolimab. These receptor sequences come from an adult with an advanced solid tumor such as melanoma, head and neck, liver or kidney cancer.

The gene calls are TRBV5-4 and TRBJ2-5, with D unresolved. Trimming took 3 bases from V and 2 from J, leaving 11 bases between them. The CDR3 runs 14 residues. Germline values: CDR1 SGHNT, CDR2 YYREEE (reference sequence). CDR3 residues: CASSSYKSQETQYF. The CDR3 bases are TGTGCCAGCAGCTCCTACAAATCTCAAGAGACCCAGTACTTC.

The J gene is TRBJ2-7, the V gene TRBV5-4; 8 bases fit TRBD1. V trimming: 3 bases; J trimming: 6 bases; junction bases outside the gene matches: 8. CDR1 SGHNT and CDR2 YYREEE come from the germline V gene (reference sequence). CDR3 length: 14 residues. The CDR3 protein is CASSSGQGKFEQYF. CDR3 nucleotide sequence: TGTGCCAGCAGCTCCGGACAGGGAAAATTCGAGCAGTACTTC. Filled out from reference TRBV5-4 and TRBJ2-7, the complete variable domain reads ETGVTQSPTHLIKTRGQQVTLRCSSQSGHNTVSWYQQALGQGPQFIFQYYREEENGRGNFPPRFSGLQFPNYSSELNVNALELDDSALYLCASSSGQGKFEQYFGPGTRLTVT.

This chain links TRBV28 with TRBJ2-2, with TRBD2 matching over 13 bases. The CDR3 has 16 amino acids. Trimming cost V 5 bases and J 6 bases; bases outside gene matches: 6. CDR1 MDHEN and CDR2 SYDVKM come from the germline V gene. CDR3 loop: CASSPGLAGRAGELFF. CDR3 nucleotides: TGTGCCAGCAGTCCGGGACTAGCGGGAAGGGCCGGGGAGCTGTTTTTT.

The chain recombines TRBV13 with TRBJ2-1, with 10 bases lining up with TRBD1. After removal of 4 bases from V and 8 bases from J, the junction contained 14 bases not matched to a gene. Germline V gene lookup returns CDR1 PRHDT and CDR2 FYEKMQ (reference sequence). The CDR3 runs to 17 residues. In nucleotides, the CDR3 is TGTGCCAGCAGCTCCTTGATTAGGGACAGGGGTCGTGATGAGCAGTTCTTC. It is translated as CASSSLIRDRGRDEQFF.

DNA for the CDR3: TGTGCCAGCAGCGTATTCGACTTGAACACCGGGGAGCTGTTTTTT. Translation gives CASSVFDLNTGELFF. The V gene is TRBV9, the J gene TRBJ2-2; D is ambiguous. Trimming took 1 base from V and 1 from J, leaving 8 bases between them. The CDR3 extends over 15 amino acids. Looked up from germline, CDR1 is SGDLS and CDR2 is YYNGEE. The full variable domain, rest sourced from reference TRBV9 and TRBJ2-2, is DSGVTQTPKHLITATGQRVTLRCSPRSGDLSVYWYQQSLDQGLQFLIQYYNGEERAKGNILERFSAQQFPDLHSELNLSSLELGDSALYFCASSVFDLNTGELFFGEGSRLTVL.

V usage is TRBV6-1 and J usage is TRBJ2-7; a possible D gene is TRBD2 (6 bases). The V end lost 2 bases, the J end lost 1 base, and 12 bases lay between the germline ends. This CDR3 is 15 amino acids long. Per germline, CDR1 MNHNS and CDR2 SASEGT. CDR3 sequence (DNA): TGTGCCAGCAGTGAAAGACTAGTGTCTTCCTACGAGCAGTACTTC. This gives the protein CASSERLVSSYEQYF.

V usage is TRBV7-9 and J usage is TRBJ2-6; tentatively, D is TRBD2 (6 bases). The V gene's germline CDR1 is SEHNR and CDR2 FQNEAQ (reference sequence). There are 15 residues in the CDR3. Trimming shortened V by 4 bases and J by 4 bases, and 11 bases separated the two germline ends. CDR3 in amino acids: CASSSQGGGANVLTF. CDR3 DNA: TGTGCCAGCAGCTCTCAGGGAGGAGGGGCCAACGTCCTGACTTTC.

The chain links TRBV18 to TRBJ2-5; D perhaps matches TRBD2 (5 bases). The DNA end is more similar to TRBJ2-7, so the J call may be wrong. The CDR3 totals 15 residues. Germline V gives CDR1 KGHSH, CDR2 LQKENI. The DNA of the CDR3 is TGTGCCAGCTCACCTGAAGGGAGCCCCGACTACGAGCAGTACTTC. This codes for CASSPEGSPDYEQYF.